These 21 T cell receptor beta chains originate from one sample sequenced in a study of blood T cell repertoires in COVID-19. The data were produced by immunoSEQ multiplex PCR, yet TCRdb's version contains in-frame clones alone and is incomplete. Counted here are about 250,000 clones, approximately 90% occurring once; the ten biggest clones make up around 0.8%. Sequenced: peripheral blood. These receptors were obtained from a man aged 25 to 40 with acute or convalescent COVID-19.

The V gene is TRBV19, the J gene TRBJ2-1, with TRBD2 matching 12 bases. V lost 4 bases and J lost 7; bases outside the gene matches: 2. The germline CDR1 and CDR2 sequences are LNHDA and SQIVND (reference sequence). The CDR3 runs 14 residues. CDR3 DNA: TGTGCCAGTAGTACCGGACTAGCGGGGAATGAGCAGTTCTTC. This translates into CASSTGLAGNEQFF. Based on the CDR3 plus reference TRBV19 and TRBJ2-1, the full variable domain is DGGITQSPKYLFRKEGQNVTLSCEQNLNHDAMYWYRQDPGQGLRLIYYSQIVNDFQKGDIAEGYSVSREKKESFPLTVTSAQKNPTAFYLCASSTGLAGNEQFFGPGTRLTVL.

The genes are TRBV28 and TRBJ2-7; TRBD2 matches at 10 bases. Unmatched junction bases numbered 13, after V lost 5 bases and J lost 3 bases. CDR1 and CDR2 from the germline V gene are MDHEN and SYDVKM. The CDR3 is 17 amino acids. The CDR3 reads CASSLPVSAGGGYEQYF. The CDR3 DNA reads TGTGCCAGCAGTCTCCCCGTTTCAGCGGGAGGGGGCTACGAGCAGTACTTC.

The chain combines TRBV2 with TRBJ2-3; D possibly corresponds to TRBD1 (5 bases). Trimming took off 10 bases at V and 0 bases at J, with 14 bases between the two ends. The CDR3 spans 14 residues. Germline V gene data show CDR1 as SNHLY and CDR2 as FYNNEI. CDR3 nucleotides: TGTGCCAACATAAGGGGTACTAGCACAGATACGCAGTATTTT. Translation: CANIRGTSTDTQYF.

This clone was counted once. This chain joins TRBV28 and TRBJ2-3; D is perhaps TRBD1 (6 bases). The germline V and J ends were trimmed by 3 bases and 5 bases, with 12 bases remaining between them. Per germline, CDR1 MDHEN and CDR2 SYDVKM. This CDR3 has 14 residues. CDR3 sequence: CASSLLGGGDTQYF. The CDR3, as DNA: TGTGCCAGCAGTTTGTTAGGGGGTGGAGATACGCAGTATTTT. Together with reference TRBV28 and TRBJ2-3, the CDR3 gives the full variable domain: DVKVTQSSRYLVKRTGEKVFLECVQDMDHENMFWYRQDPGLGLRLIYFSYDVKMKEKGDIPEGYSVSREKKERFSLILESASTNQTSMYLCASSLLGGGDTQYFGPGTRLTVL.

The genes are TRBV14 and TRBJ2-5; D not certain. Per germline, CDR1 SGHDN and CDR2 FVKESK. Deletions cut 1 base from V and 3 bases from J, with 3 bases between. CDR3 size: 12 residues. CDR3 DNA sequence: TGTGCCAGCAGCCAAGTAAAAGAGACCCAGTACTTC. Translating gives CASSQVKETQYF.

The V gene is TRBV24-1, the J gene TRBJ2-3; tentatively, D is TRBD2 (5 bases). The CDR3 has 16 residues. The V and J ends lost 1 base and 0 bases respectively, with 10 bases between them. Per germline, CDR1 KGHDR and CDR2 SFDVKD. The CDR3 DNA follows: TGTGCCACCAGTGATTTTCGGGGAGAGAGCACAGATACGCAGTATTTT. Translated, it gives CATSDFRGESTDTQYF.

The chain links TRBV3-1 (or the pseudogene TRBV3-2) to TRBJ1-6; 8 bases agree with TRBD1. Germline loops: CDR1 LGHDT, CDR2 YNNKEL (reference sequence). CDR3 length equals 15 residues. The V segment lost 3 bases and the J segment 11 bases; nucleotides outside the gene matches: 9. The CDR3 spells CASSQMDRDGPPLHF. The CDR3 DNA reads as TGTGCCAGCAGCCAGATGGACAGGGACGGGCCACCCCTCCACTTT.

The chain links TRBV18 to TRBJ2-7; a possible D gene is TRBD1 (6 bases). Germline loops: CDR1 KGHSH, CDR2 LQKENI. Trimming cost V 2 bases and J 2 bases, with 16 bases left between them. The CDR3 is 16 residues long. Here the CDR3 DNA reads TGTGCCAGCTCACCAACAATCACAGGGAAAACCTACGAGCAGTACTTC. This translates into CASSPTITGKTYEQYF.

The rearrangement uses TRBV18 and TRBJ1-4; D remains unclear. The CDR3 runs to 13 residues. The germline V gene encodes CDR1 KGHSH and CDR2 LQKENI. V was pared by 8 bases and J by 4 bases, with 11 bases between. In DNA, the CDR3 is TGTGCCAGCCTGCAGGCCGTTAATGAAAAACTGTTTTTT. It yields the protein CASLQAVNEKLFF.

This chain uses TRBV6-6 with TRBJ2-7; 7 nucleotides match TRBD1. Trimming removed 2 bases from V and 2 bases from J; junction bases left unmatched: 3. Germline loops: CDR1 MNHNY, CDR2 SVGAGI (reference sequence). There are 14 residues in the CDR3. The CDR3 coding sequence is TGTGCCAGCAGTTACGGGACAGATACCTACGAGCAGTACTTC. It codes for CASSYGTDTYEQYF.

The chain couples TRBV3-1 (or the pseudogene TRBV3-2) to TRBJ2-1, with TRBD2 matching 12 bases. With V trimmed by 7 bases and J by 5 bases, 6 bases remained unmatched. In germline, CDR1 is LGHDT, CDR2 YNNKEL (reference sequence). The length of the CDR3 is 15 residues. CDR3 in DNA: TGTGCCAGCACCACAAGACTAGCGGGAGACAATGAGCAGTTCTTC. It is translated as CASTTRLAGDNEQFF.

V usage is TRBV29-1 and J usage is TRBJ1-2, with TRBD1 identical over 9 bases. The germline gives CDR1 SQVTM, CDR2 ANQGSEA. This CDR3 is built from 13 residues. V shed 3 bases and J 5 bases; nucleotides not matched to a gene: 4. CDR3 sequence reads: CSVEGQGSYGYTF. The CDR3 region has the DNA TGCAGCGTTGAGGGACAGGGATCTTATGGCTACACCTTC.

This chain joins TRBV10-2 and TRBJ2-7; 9 bases align to TRBD1. The ends lost 6 bases at V and 2 bases at J; junction bases unmatched: 5. This CDR3 spans 14 amino acids. Germline-derived CDR1 and CDR2 are WSHSY and SAAADI. CDR3 coding DNA: TGCGCCAGCAGGATGGGACAGGGAACCTACGAGCAGTACTTC. Translation gives CASRMGQGTYEQYF.

The V gene is TRBV5-1, the J gene TRBJ2-1, with D possibly matching TRBD1 (7 bases). Germline CDR1 is SGHRS and CDR2 is YFSETQ. The CDR3 extends over 14 amino acids. Between the trimmed V and J ends, which lost 4 bases and 8 bases, there was a span of 16 bases. The CDR3 region has the DNA TGCGCCAGCAGCGCAAGACAGGGACTCGATGAGCAGTTCTTC. This sequence encodes CASSARQGLDEQFF.

This CDR3 is CASSRTDSRSYNEQFF. CDR3 coding DNA: TGCGCCAGCAGCCGAACGGACAGCCGCTCCTACAATGAGCAGTTCTTC. This chain connects TRBV4-1 to TRBJ2-1; maybe TRBD1 (6 bases). V dropped 4 bases and J dropped 0 bases, with 13 bases sitting between them. Germline V gene data show CDR1 as MGHRA and CDR2 as YSYEKL. CDR3 size: 16 residues.

The chain uses TRBV28 and TRBJ2-2, with 10 bases lining up with TRBD2. Germline V gene sequence: CDR1 MDHEN, CDR2 SYDVKM. The CDR3 extends over 16 amino acids. The V segment lost 5 bases and the J segment 4 bases; nucleotides outside the gene matches: 7. CDR3 sequence (DNA): TGTGCCAGCAGTAGCGGGGGGGCCTTGGGCACCGGGGAGCTGTTTTTT. Its protein product is CASSSGGALGTGELFF. Full variable domain (remainder filled in from reference TRBV28 and TRBJ2-2): DVKVTQSSRYLVKRTGEKVFLECVQDMDHENMFWYRQDPGLGLRLIYFSYDVKMKEKGDIPEGYSVSREKKERFSLILESASTNQTSMYLCASSSGGALGTGELFFGEGSRLTVL.

The rearrangement uses TRBV19 and TRBJ2-7, with TRBD2 matching over 9 bases. Germline CDR1 is LNHDA and CDR2 is SQIVND (reference sequence). The V and J ends lost 3 bases and 2 bases, in that order; junction bases with no gene match: 5. The CDR3 has 15 amino acids. The CDR3 loop reads CASSIPGLATYEQYF. In DNA form, the CDR3 reads TGTGCCAGTAGTATCCCGGGACTAGCTACCTACGAGCAGTACTTC.

CDR3 protein: CASSRDRAVNYGYTF. CDR3 nucleotides: TGTGCCAGCTCACGGGACAGAGCAGTTAACTATGGCTACACCTTC. The genes are TRBV18 and TRBJ1-2, with 7 nucleotides matching TRBD1. The germline V gene encodes CDR1 KGHSH and CDR2 LQKENI. V was pared by 4 bases and J by 1 base, with 6 bases of the junction left unmatched. There are 15 residues in the CDR3.

This clone appeared a few times. The V and J genes are TRBV19 and TRBJ2-4; D is ambiguous. V was pared by 5 bases and J by 9 bases, with 8 bases between. This CDR3 comprises 11 residues. Germline assignment: CDR1 LNHDA and CDR2 SQIVND (reference sequence). The CDR3 loop reads CASSFLSIQYF. CDR3 DNA sequence: TGTGCCAGTAGTTTTCTCTCCATTCAGTACTTC.

This chain uses TRBV19 with TRBJ1-6, with D uncertain. Between the trimmed V and J ends, which lost 6 bases and 0 bases, there was a span of 9 bases. The CDR3 has 15 residues. Germline CDR1 is LNHDA and CDR2 is SQIVND (reference sequence). CDR3: CASSRLSSYNSPLHF. CDR3 coding DNA: TGTGCCAGTAGCCGGTTGAGCTCCTATAATTCACCCCTCCACTTT. Filled out from reference TRBV19 and TRBJ1-6, the complete variable domain reads DGGITQSPKYLFRKEGQNVTLSCEQNLNHDAMYWYRQDPGQGLRLIYYSQIVNDFQKGDIAEGYSVSREKKESFPLTVTSAQKNPTAFYLCASSRLSSYNSPLHFGNGTRLTVT.

The chain couples TRBV4-1 to TRBJ1-3, with D unresolved. The V end lost 1 base, the J end lost 3 bases, and 13 bases lay between the germline ends. Looked up from germline, CDR1 is MGHRA and CDR2 is YSYEKL. This CDR3 comprises 16 residues. This chain's CDR3 is CASSQASTLVGNTIYF. CDR3 coding DNA: TGCGCCAGCAGCCAAGCCTCTACCCTCGTTGGAAACACCATATATTTT.